Given below is one T cell receptor (beta chain) in context. Its antigen remains unidentified. No qualities accompany the bases; no much larger clone lies one base away. The sample is drawn from a study of Tregs in tolerant kidney transplant recipients (dated by TCRdb to between 2017 and 2020). For the wider study: TCRbeta sequencing was used in the study to identify donor-specific regulatory T cells before combined kidney and bone marrow transplantation, and the identified cells were then tracked after transplant. Several methods of expanding Tregs specific for an allogeneic donor were compared by TCRbeta repertoire sequencing in a few healthy controls.

Genomic DNA was extracted from sorted cells with the QIAGEN DNeasy Blood and Tissue Kit for TCRbeta CDR3 sequencing. High-throughput TCRbeta CDR3 sequencing was carried out commercially through immunoSEQ, with PCR amplification with bias correction and internal controls included. Concerning the study's data processing: A unique productive TCRbeta sequence was defined by the CDR3 nucleotide sequence when primers matched, and otherwise by the CDR3 amino acid sequence together with the Vbeta and Jbeta genes. To correct for sorting error, sequences found in more than one sorted population at a frequency ratio of 2:1 or less were discarded, and the remaining shared sequences were assigned to the population with the higher frequency. A sequence was defined as donor-reactive if the sequence was expanded at least 5-fold in CFSE-low cells compared with unstimulated cells and had a frequency of at least 0.01% in CFSE-low cells. Repertoire divergence was quantified by Jensen-Shannon divergence calculated from the top 100 TCRbeta sequences ranked by frequency. For any sample with multiple sequencing runs, sorting error was corrected in each run separately before the runs were pooled. The immuneACCESS repertoire file appears here via TCRdb, limited to in-frame rearrangements. These files lack a portion of the clones; in checked studies, under half of the deficit traces to unresolved V genes, and the cause of the others is not known. The V and J calls and clone size are taken from that table; D and trimming were inferred from the DNA. For this sample there are roughly 120,000 clones; roughly nine tenths appear just once. The top ten constitute more than 0.45% of the sample.

Broader findings and caveats from the paper: The study was constrained by small patient numbers, and validation of the findings is required in larger populations and under other immunosuppression protocols. Expanding Tregs with activated donor B cells appeared to identify the most biologically relevant and donor-specific TCRbeta repertoire. Biological reproducibility was not directly addressed, though technical replication error appeared minimal.

V is shortened by 6 bases, J by 0 bases, and the region joining them spans 12 bases. The CDR3 covers 15 residues, taking in both the cysteine and the phenylalanine. The read is trimmed to its CDR3 DNA, 45 bases read in frame from base 1. The germline V gene specifies SNHLY as CDR1 and FYNNEI as CDR2. Thawed PBMCs were FACS-sorted into unstimulated Tregs (CD4+CD25+CD127-), CD4+ non-Tregs (CD4+CD25-), CD4 cells and CD8 cells. Healthy control blood was obtained either as purchased buffy coats or from healthy volunteers. Healthy control blood was processed by Ficoll density gradient to PBMCs and cryopreserved; patient PBMCs were collected before and after transplant.

Input material: CD4+ T cells from blood. The sequence came from a human donor in good health. The chain is assembled from TRBV2 and TRBJ2-1, and the D gene may be TRBD1, 5 bases matching. At the DNA level, the sequence is TGTGCCAGCAGGCGCGAGACAGACTCCTACAATGAGCAGTTCTTC. It translates as CASRRETDSYNEQFF.